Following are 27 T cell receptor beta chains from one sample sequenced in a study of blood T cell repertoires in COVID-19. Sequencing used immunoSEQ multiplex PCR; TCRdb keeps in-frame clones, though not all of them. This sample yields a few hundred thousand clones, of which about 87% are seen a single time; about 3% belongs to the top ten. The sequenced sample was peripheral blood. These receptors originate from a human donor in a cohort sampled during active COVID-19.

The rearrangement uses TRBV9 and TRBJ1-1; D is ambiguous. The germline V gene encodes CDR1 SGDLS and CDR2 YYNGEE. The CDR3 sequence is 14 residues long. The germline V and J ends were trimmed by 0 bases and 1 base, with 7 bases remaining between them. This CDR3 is CASSVVAENTEAFF. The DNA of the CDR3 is TGTGCCAGCAGCGTAGTAGCTGAGAACACTGAAGCTTTCTTT.

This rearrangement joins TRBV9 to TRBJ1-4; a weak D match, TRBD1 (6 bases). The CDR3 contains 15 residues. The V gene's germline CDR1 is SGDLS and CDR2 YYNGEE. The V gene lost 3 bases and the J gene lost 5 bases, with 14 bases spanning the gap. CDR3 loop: CASSASGTMNEKLFF. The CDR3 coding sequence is TGTGCCAGCAGCGCATCCGGGACAATGAATGAAAAACTGTTTTTT.

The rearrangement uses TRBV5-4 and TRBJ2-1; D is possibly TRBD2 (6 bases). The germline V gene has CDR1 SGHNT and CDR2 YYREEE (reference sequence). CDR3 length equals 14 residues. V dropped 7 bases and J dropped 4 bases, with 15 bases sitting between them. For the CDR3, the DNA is TGTGCCAGCTCATCGGGCGGGGCGTACAATGAGCAGTTCTTC. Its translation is CASSSGGAYNEQFF.

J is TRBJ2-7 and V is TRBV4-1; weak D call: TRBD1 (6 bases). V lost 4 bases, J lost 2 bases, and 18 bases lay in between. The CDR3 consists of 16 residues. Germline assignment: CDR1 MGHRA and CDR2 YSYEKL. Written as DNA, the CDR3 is TGCGCCAGCAGCCCAGACCCCAACAGGGTCACCTACGAGCAGTACTTC. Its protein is CASSPDPNRVTYEQYF.

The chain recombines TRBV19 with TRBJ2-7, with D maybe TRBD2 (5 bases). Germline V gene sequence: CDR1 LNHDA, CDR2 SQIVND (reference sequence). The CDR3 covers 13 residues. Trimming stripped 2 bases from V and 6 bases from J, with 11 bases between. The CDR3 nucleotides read TGTGCCAGTAGTATAATATCGGGGTCCGAGCAGTACTTC. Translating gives CASSIISGSEQYF.

DNA for the CDR3: TGCGCCAGCAGCAGCCGGGGCGGGAGGGACCAAGAGACCCAGTACTTC. It specifies CASSSRGGRDQETQYF. The chain carries TRBV5-1 and TRBJ2-5; 9 bases are a match to TRBD2. This CDR3 has 16 residues. Germline V gives CDR1 SGHRS, CDR2 YFSETQ. The junction had 7 bases not matched to a gene; V was cut back by 4 bases and J by 0 bases. Drawing the rest from reference TRBV5-1 and TRBJ2-5, the complete variable domain is KAGVTQTPRYLIKTRGQQVTLSCSPISGHRSVSWYQQTPGQGLQFLFEYFSETQRNKGNFPGRFSGRQFSNSRSEMNVSTLELGDSALYLCASSSRGGRDQETQYFGPGTRLLVL.

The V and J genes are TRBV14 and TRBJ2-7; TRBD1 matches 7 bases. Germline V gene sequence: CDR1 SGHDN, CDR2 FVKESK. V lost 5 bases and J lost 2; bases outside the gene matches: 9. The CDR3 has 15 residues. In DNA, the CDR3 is TGTGCCAGCAGCGTCACCGGGACAGTTGCCTACGAGCAGTACTTC. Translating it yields CASSVTGTVAYEQYF. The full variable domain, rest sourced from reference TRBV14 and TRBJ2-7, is EAGVTQFPSHSVIEKGQTVTLRCDPISGHDNLYWYRRVMGKEIKFLLHFVKESKQDESGMPNNRFLAERTGGTYSTLKVQPAELEDSGVYFCASSVTGTVAYEQYFGPGTRLTVT.

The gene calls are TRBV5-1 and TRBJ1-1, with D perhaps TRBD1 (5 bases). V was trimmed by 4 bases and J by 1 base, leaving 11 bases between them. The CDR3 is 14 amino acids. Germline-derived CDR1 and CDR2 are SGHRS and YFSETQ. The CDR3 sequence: CASSPRQGNTEAFF. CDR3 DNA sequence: TGCGCCAGCAGCCCACGTCAGGGGAACACTGAAGCTTTCTTT.

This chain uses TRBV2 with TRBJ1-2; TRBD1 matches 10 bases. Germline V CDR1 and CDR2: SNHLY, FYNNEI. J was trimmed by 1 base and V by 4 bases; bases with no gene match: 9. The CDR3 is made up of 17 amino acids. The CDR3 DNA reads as TGTGCCAGCAGTGGAGGAGGGACAGGGGCGCTTAACTATGGCTACACCTTC. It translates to CASSGGGTGALNYGYTF. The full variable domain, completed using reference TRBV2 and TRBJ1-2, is EPEVTQTPSHQVTQMGQEVILRCVPISNHLYFYWYRQILGQKVEFLVSFYNNEISEKSEIFDDQFSVERPDGSNFTLKIRSTKLEDSAMYFCASSGGGTGALNYGYTFGSGTRLTVV.

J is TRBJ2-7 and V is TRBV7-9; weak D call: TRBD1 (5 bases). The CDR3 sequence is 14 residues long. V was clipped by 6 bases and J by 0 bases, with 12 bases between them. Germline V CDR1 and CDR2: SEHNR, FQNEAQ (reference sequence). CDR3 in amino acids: CASRDSLFSYEQYF. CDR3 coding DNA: TGTGCCAGCAGAGACAGTCTATTCTCCTACGAGCAGTACTTC.

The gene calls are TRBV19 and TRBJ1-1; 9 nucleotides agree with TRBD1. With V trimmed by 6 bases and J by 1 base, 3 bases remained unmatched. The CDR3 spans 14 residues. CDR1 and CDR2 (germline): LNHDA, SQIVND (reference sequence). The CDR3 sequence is CASSTDRGNTEAFF. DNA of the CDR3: TGTGCCAGTAGCACGGACAGGGGGAACACTGAAGCTTTCTTT.

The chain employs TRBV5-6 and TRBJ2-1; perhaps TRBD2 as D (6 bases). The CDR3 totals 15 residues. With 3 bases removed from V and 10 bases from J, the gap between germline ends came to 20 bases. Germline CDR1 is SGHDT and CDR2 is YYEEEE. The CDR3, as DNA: TGTGCCAGCAGCTCCAGGGACTTCTATATGGGCGAGCAGTTCTTC. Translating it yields CASSSRDFYMGEQFF.

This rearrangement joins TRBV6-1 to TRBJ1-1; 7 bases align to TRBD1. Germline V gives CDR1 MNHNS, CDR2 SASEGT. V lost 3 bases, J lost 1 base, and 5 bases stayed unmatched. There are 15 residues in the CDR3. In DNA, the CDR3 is TGTGCCAGCAGTGAGGCCGGGACAGCGAACACTGAAGCTTTCTTT. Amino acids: CASSEAGTANTEAFF.

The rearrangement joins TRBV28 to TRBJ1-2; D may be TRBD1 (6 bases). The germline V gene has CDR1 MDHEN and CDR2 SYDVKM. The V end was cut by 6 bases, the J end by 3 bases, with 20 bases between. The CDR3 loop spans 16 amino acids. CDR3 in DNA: TGTGCCAGCAGGAAGACATGGGGGCAAATGGACTATGGCTACACCTTC. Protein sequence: CASRKTWGQMDYGYTF.

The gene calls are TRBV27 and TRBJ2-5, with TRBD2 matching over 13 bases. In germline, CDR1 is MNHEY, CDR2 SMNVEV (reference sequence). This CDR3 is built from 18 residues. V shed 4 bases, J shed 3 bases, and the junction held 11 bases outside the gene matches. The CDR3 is CASSSPGLAGRGKETQYF. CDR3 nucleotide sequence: TGTGCCAGCAGTTCCCCGGGACTAGCGGGGAGGGGGAAAGAGACCCAGTACTTC.

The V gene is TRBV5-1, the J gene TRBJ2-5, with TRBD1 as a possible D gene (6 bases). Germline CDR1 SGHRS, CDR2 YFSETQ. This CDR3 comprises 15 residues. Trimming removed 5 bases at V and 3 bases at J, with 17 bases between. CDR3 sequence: CASRHTGTREETQYF. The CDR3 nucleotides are TGCGCCAGCAGACATACCGGGACAAGAGAAGAGACCCAGTACTTC.

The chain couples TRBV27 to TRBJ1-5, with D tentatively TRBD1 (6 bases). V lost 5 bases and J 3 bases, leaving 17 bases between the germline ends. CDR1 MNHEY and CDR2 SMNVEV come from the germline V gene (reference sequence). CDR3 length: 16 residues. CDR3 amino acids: CASSSRPGEPNQPQHF. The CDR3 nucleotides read TGTGCCAGCAGTAGCCGACCAGGGGAACCCAATCAGCCCCAGCATTTT.

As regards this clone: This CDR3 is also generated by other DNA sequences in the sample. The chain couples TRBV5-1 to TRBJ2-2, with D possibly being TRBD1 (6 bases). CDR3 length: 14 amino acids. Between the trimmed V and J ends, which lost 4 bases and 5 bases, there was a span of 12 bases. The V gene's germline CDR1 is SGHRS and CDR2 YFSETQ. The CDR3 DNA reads TGCGCCAGCAGCATTAACACAGGGACCGGGGAGCTGTTTTTT. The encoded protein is CASSINTGTGELFF. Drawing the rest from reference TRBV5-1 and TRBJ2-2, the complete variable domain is KAGVTQTPRYLIKTRGQQVTLSCSPISGHRSVSWYQQTPGQGLQFLFEYFSETQRNKGNFPGRFSGRQFSNSRSEMNVSTLELGDSALYLCASSINTGTGELFFGEGSRLTVL.

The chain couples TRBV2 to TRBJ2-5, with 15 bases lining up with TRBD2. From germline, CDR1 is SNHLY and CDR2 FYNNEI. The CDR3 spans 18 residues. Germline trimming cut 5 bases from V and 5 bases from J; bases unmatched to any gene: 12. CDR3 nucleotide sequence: TGTGCCAGCAGTACCGGGACTAGCGGGGGGCCCGGACGGGAGACCCAGTACTTC. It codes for CASSTGTSGGPGRETQYF.

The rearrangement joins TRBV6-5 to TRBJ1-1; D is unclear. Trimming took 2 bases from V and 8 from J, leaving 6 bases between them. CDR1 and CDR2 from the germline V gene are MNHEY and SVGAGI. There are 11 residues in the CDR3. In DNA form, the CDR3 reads TGTGCCAGCAGTTACGCGGGGGAAGCTTTCTTT. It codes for CASSYAGEAFF.

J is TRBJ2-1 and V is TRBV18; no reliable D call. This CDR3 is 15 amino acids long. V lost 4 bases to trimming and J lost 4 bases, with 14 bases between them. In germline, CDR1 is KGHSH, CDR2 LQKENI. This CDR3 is CASSLSGPVYNEQFF. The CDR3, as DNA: TGTGCCAGCTCACTTTCTGGTCCAGTTTACAATGAGCAGTTCTTC. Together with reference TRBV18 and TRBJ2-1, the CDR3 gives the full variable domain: NAGVMQNPRHLVRRRGQEARLRCSPMKGHSHVYWYRQLPEEGLKFMVYLQKENIIDESGMPKERFSAEFPKEGPSILRIQQVVRGDSAAYFCASSLSGPVYNEQFFGPGTRLTVL.

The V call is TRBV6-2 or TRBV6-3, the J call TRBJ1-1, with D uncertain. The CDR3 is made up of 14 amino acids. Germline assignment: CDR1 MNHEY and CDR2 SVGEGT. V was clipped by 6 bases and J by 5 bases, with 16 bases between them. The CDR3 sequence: CASSPHESETEAFF. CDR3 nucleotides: TGTGCCAGCAGCCCACATGAATCGGAGACTGAAGCTTTCTTT.

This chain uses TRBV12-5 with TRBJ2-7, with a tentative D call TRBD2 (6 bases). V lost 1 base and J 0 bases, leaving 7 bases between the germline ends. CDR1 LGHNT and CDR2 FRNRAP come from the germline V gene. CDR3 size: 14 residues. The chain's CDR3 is CASGLGDFSYEQYF. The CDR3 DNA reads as TGTGCTAGTGGTTTGGGGGACTTCTCCTACGAGCAGTACTTC.

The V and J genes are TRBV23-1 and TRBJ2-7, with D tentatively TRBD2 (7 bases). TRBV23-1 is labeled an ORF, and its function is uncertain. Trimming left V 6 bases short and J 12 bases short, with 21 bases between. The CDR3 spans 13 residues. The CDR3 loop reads CASRPLLRGGRYF. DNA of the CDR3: TGCGCCAGCAGACCCCTTTTGAGGGGGGGCCGGTACTTC.

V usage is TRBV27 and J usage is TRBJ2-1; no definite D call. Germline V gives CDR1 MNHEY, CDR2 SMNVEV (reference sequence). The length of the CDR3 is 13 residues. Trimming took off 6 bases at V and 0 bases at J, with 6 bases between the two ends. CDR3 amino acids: CASRVSSYNEQFF. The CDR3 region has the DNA TGTGCCAGCAGAGTGAGCTCCTACAATGAGCAGTTCTTC.

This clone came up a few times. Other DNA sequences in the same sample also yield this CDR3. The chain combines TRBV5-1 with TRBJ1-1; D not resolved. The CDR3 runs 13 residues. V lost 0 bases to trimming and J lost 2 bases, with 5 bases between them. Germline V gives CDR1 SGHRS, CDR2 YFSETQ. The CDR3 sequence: CASSLDRNTEAFF. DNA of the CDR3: TGCGCCAGCAGCTTGGACAGAAACACTGAAGCTTTCTTT.

CDR3 nucleotide sequence: TGCGCCAGCAGCCCCTCGGGGGGGTGGGGGATCACTGAAGCTTTCTTT. Amino acid sequence: CASSPSGGWGITEAFF. This chain links TRBV5-1 with TRBJ1-1; a possible D gene is TRBD1 (5 bases). This CDR3 is 16 amino acids long. Germline V lookup: CDR1 SGHRS, CDR2 YFSETQ. V was pared by 4 bases and J by 4 bases, with 20 bases between.